These 15 T cell receptor beta chains were all obtained from the same sample, sequenced in a study of T cells in localized non-small cell lung cancer. TCRdb's copy holds only in-frame clones and misses some; the assay was immunoSEQ multiplex PCR. Of about 79,000 clones listed, roughly 86% are singletons. The specimen comprised peripheral blood, sampled before any cancer treatment. All receptors come from an older female donor with stage I lung adenocarcinoma.

The J gene is TRBJ2-6, the V gene TRBV2; no firm D call. The CDR3 runs 17 residues. Germline V gene sequence: CDR1 SNHLY, CDR2 FYNNEI. The germline V and J ends were trimmed by 0 bases and 0 bases, with 9 bases remaining between them. CDR3 amino acids: CASSEAPRSSGANVLTF. In nucleotides, the CDR3 is TGTGCCAGCAGTGAAGCGCCGAGGAGCTCTGGGGCCAACGTCCTGACTTTC.

This sequence joins TRBV19 and TRBJ1-1; no firm D call. The CDR3 extends over 14 amino acids. CDR1 and CDR2 (germline): LNHDA, SQIVND (reference sequence). V was trimmed by 2 bases and J by 4 bases, leaving 11 bases between them. CDR3 sequence: CASSIRGAGTEAFF. The CDR3 DNA sequence: TGTGCCAGTAGTATACGAGGAGCTGGCACTGAAGCTTTCTTT.

The V gene is TRBV11-2, the J gene TRBJ2-7, with D unresolved. The length of the CDR3 is 11 residues. In germline, CDR1 is SGHAT, CDR2 FQNNGV. V shed 5 bases and J shed 5 bases, with 7 bases lying between them. CDR3 loop: CASSLLNEQYF. DNA of the CDR3: TGTGCCAGCAGCCTTCTTAACGAGCAGTACTTC. Full variable domain (outside the CDR3, taken from reference TRBV11-2 and TRBJ2-7): EAGVAQSPRYKIIEKRQSVAFWCNPISGHATLYWYQQILGQGPKLLIQFQNNGVVDDSQLPKDRFSAERLKGVDSTLKIQPAKLEDSAVYLCASSLLNEQYFGPGTRLTVT.

CDR3 in DNA: TGTGCCATCAGTCAGACTAGCGGGAGAACAGATACGCAGTATTTT. This gives the protein CAISQTSGRTDTQYF. The J gene is TRBJ2-3, the V gene TRBV10-3; 12 positions match TRBD2. The germline V gene has CDR1 ENHRY and CDR2 SYGVKD. This CDR3 has 15 amino acids. V dropped 5 bases and J dropped 3; count of bases not matched to a gene: 3.

The CDR3 sequence: CASRSSGNFYNEQFF. In DNA form, the CDR3 reads TGTGCCAGCAGAAGTAGCGGAAATTTTTACAATGAGCAGTTCTTC. The chain employs TRBV27 and TRBJ2-1; D is perhaps TRBD2 (6 bases). Between the trimmed V and J ends, which lost 6 bases and 4 bases, there was a span of 16 bases. Germline CDR1 reads MNHEY; CDR2 reads SMNVEV (reference sequence). The CDR3 has 15 amino acids.

V usage is TRBV29-1 and J usage is TRBJ1-1; no reliable D call. The CDR3 totals 13 residues. Germline V gene sequence: CDR1 SQVTM, CDR2 ANQGSEA. The V end was cut by 7 bases, the J end by 0 bases, with 12 bases between. The DNA of the CDR3 is TGCAGCGCCAGAGGTGGGCTGAACACTGAAGCTTTCTTT. Residues: CSARGGLNTEAFF.

V and J are TRBV30 and TRBJ2-3; D tentatively fits TRBD1 or TRBD2 (5 bases each). Trimming stripped 4 bases from V and 6 bases from J, with 17 bases between. Germline loops: CDR1 GTSNPN, CDR2 SVGIG (reference sequence). The CDR3 covers 14 residues. The CDR3 is CAWTGRGFRDTQYF. CDR3 sequence (DNA): TGTGCCTGGACGGGACGAGGTTTTCGGGATACGCAGTATTTT.

The V and J genes are TRBV5-8 and TRBJ2-7; D perhaps matches TRBD1 (5 bases). V was shortened by 2 bases and J by 6 bases, with 15 bases between the two germline ends. The CDR3 length is 14 residues. Germline V gives CDR1 SGHTS, CDR2 YDEGEE. The CDR3 here is CASSLSLGRGEQYF. For the CDR3, the DNA is TGTGCCAGCAGCTTATCCCTGGGGCGTGGCGAGCAGTACTTC.

This clone was seen only a few times. The genes are TRBV6-5 and TRBJ2-1, with 9 positions matching TRBD2. Germline CDR1 and CDR2: MNHEY and SVGAGI. The CDR3 totals 15 residues. The ends lost 5 bases at V and 2 bases at J; junction bases unmatched: 4. The CDR3 coding sequence is TGTGCCAGCAGTAGGGCTAGCGGGACCTACAATGAGCAGTTCTTC. Protein sequence: CASSRASGTYNEQFF.

This sequence joins TRBV7-3 and TRBJ2-1, with TRBD1 matching over 8 bases. Per germline, CDR1 SGHTA and CDR2 FQGTGA. The CDR3 extends over 14 amino acids. Trimming removed 4 bases from V and 5 bases from J; junction bases left unmatched: 4. The CDR3 bases are TGTGCCAGCAGCTCACAGGGGGGCAACAATGAGCAGTTCTTC. Protein product: CASSSQGGNNEQFF.

This chain joins TRBV19 and TRBJ1-2; D gene ambiguous. V dropped 4 bases and J dropped 8 bases, with 23 bases sitting between them. This CDR3 has 16 residues. Germline CDR1 reads LNHDA; CDR2 reads SQIVND (reference sequence). The CDR3 DNA follows: TGTGCCAGTAGTAACCGGGGTTCACCCACTATGGTCGGCTACACCTTC. Protein sequence: CASSNRGSPTMVGYTF.

The chain has TRBV11-2 and TRBJ1-1; D is uncertain. There are 14 residues in the CDR3. The V gene's germline CDR1 is SGHAT and CDR2 FQNNGV. With 6 bases removed from V and 3 bases from J, the gap between germline ends came to 14 bases. The CDR3 sequence: CASRPHSTYTEAFF. For the CDR3, the DNA is TGTGCCAGCAGACCACATTCGACCTACACTGAAGCTTTCTTT.

The V and J genes are TRBV11-3 and TRBJ1-1; D is undetermined. In germline, CDR1 is SGHNT, CDR2 YENEEA. V was pared by 1 base and J by 0 bases, with 6 bases between. There are 14 residues in the CDR3. CDR3 residues: CASSLGRLNTEAFF. The CDR3 coding sequence is TGTGCCAGCAGCTTAGGGCGCCTGAACACTGAAGCTTTCTTT.

This clone was detected only a few times. This chain connects TRBV6-5 to TRBJ2-6; D perhaps matches TRBD1 (5 bases). CDR3 size: 13 residues. Germline V gene sequence: CDR1 MNHEY, CDR2 SVGAGI. V dropped 6 bases and J dropped 8 bases, with 11 bases sitting between them. CDR3 amino acids: CASSDSRTNVLTF. Written as DNA, the CDR3 is TGTGCCAGCAGCGACAGCAGAACCAACGTCCTGACTTTC.

The chain is built from TRBV6-5 and TRBJ1-3; D is unclear. The CDR3 spans 12 residues. The V gene lost 7 bases and the J gene lost 0 bases, with 4 bases spanning the gap. Germline loops: CDR1 MNHEY, CDR2 SVGAGI. The CDR3: CASKNSGNTIYF. The CDR3 region has the DNA TGTGCCAGCAAAAACTCTGGAAACACCATATATTTT.